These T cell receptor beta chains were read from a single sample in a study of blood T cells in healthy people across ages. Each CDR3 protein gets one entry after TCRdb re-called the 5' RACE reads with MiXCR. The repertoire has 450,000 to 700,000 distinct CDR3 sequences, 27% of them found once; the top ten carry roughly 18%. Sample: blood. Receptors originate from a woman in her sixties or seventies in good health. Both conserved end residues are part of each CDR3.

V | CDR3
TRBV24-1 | CATSDGGGSGGTEAFF
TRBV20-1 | CSARDPGRETQYF
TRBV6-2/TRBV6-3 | CAARGSVTREQYF
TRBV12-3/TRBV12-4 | CASGEGGRNIQYF
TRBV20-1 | CSASPAGRTYAYEQYF
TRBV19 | CASRSAGQGYGYTF
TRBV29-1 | CSVGGQRQGFEQYF
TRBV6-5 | CASSRYRGPQHF
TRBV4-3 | CASSQDRVSDIQYF
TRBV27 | CASSLGGPQYNEQFF
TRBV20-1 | CSARISGGPHEQFF
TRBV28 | CASSVRDRGRQPQHF
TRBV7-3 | CASSHYRDEQFF
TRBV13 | CASSSGPNPLTYEQYF
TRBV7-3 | CASSFKRGTEAFF
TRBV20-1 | CSASRARTGYNEQFF
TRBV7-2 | CASSNPGGETQYF
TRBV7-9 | CASSSDRVISYEQYF
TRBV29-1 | CSVFEASTNEKLFF
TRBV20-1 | CSAPSGGAPDTQYF
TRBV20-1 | CSATPGTMGGNIQYF
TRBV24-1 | CATSQGDLKYGYTF
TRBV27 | CASSLNRRTPLHF
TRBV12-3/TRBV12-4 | CATRGEQFF
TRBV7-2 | CASTWGGLSYEQYF
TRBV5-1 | CASSLSPGSLVYDEQFF
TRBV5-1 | CASSSPQGGNTEAFF
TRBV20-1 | CSASRTGSSYADTQYF
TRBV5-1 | CASSKSGENTGELFF
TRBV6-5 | CASSSMAGANVLTF
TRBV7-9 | CASRPSETNSYEQYF
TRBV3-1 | CASSPRGAVTTDTQYF
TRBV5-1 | CASSLAVSNNSPLHF
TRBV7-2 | CASSVWDRDYNEQFF
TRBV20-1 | CSAEPGRGSSYNEQFF
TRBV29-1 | CSVLAGFAKNIQYF
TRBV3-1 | CVSSQVRSANEQFF
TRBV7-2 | CASNFIGNTEAFF
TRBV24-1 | CATSDPADEQYF
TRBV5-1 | CASSLWGPSTDTQYF
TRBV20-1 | CSASQVNTEAFF
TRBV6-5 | CATWGPGHAPNGYTF
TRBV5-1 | CASSSFPAGRQREQYF
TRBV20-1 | CSARGVTGNTIYF
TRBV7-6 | CASSSFSEQFF
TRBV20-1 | CSALQGSTDTQYF